This T cell receptor (beta chain) was captured in a study of T cells after yellow fever vaccination. TCRdb re-called the 5' RACE reads through MiXCR, storing one row per CDR3 protein. The table has 65,000 to 90,000 distinct CDR3 sequences, roughly 14% seen once. The germline V gene encodes CDR1 SGHKS and CDR2 YYEKEE (reference sequence). This CDR3 contains 13 residues. Deletions cut 7 bases from V and 8 bases from J, with 18 bases between. The rearrangement links TRBV5-5 to TRBJ1-2, with D tentatively TRBD1 (5 bases). Here the sequenced sample was CD8+ T cells not binding an NS4B(214-222) dextramer, sorted from PBMCs, taken around 3 weeks after the first yellow fever vaccination. The receptor was isolated from a man between 18 and 29 years old who received the YFV17D yellow fever vaccine. The chain's CDR3 is CASQGRFPGGYTF. The CDR3 DNA follows: TGTGCCAGCCAGGGACGGTTCCCGGGAGGCTACACCTTC.